One sample yielded the 19 T cell receptor beta chains listed below, sequenced in a study of cytomegalovirus exposure and HLA in healthy donors. PCR primers comprised 60 Vbeta and 13 Jbeta primers. TCRdb keeps only in-frame clones here, not all; method: immunoSEQ multiplex PCR. The repertoire includes approximately 190,000 clones, roughly four fifths of them detected once, and about 0.78% sits in the top ten. What was sequenced was PBMCs. The receptors were sampled from a woman in her late teens or twenties in good health and CMV-seronegative.

Comment on this clone: The sample carries other DNA sequences with the same CDR3. The chain has TRBV27 and TRBJ2-1, with D possibly TRBD2 on 5 matching bases. V lost 4 bases and J lost 4, with 11 bases in between. Germline lookup yields CDR1 MNHEY and CDR2 SMNVEV (reference sequence). This CDR3 is built from 14 residues. The CDR3 protein is CASSYASGYNEQFF. The CDR3 nucleotides are TGTGCCAGCAGTTACGCCTCGGGGTACAATGAGCAGTTCTTC.

Comment on this clone: The junction differs from germline at one of its ends, possibly a read error. The rearrangement joins TRBV7-9 to TRBJ1-1, with unresolved D. The CDR3 contains 12 residues. Germline CDR1 reads SEHNR; CDR2 reads FQNEAQ (reference sequence). CDR3 sequence (DNA): TGTTCCAGCAGCTCCCCCGGTACTGAAGCTTTCTTT. It is translated as CSSSSPGTEAFF.

CDR3 sequence (DNA): TGTGCCAGTAGTATCCTAGCGGGAGTTTCCAATGAGCAGTTCTTC. Its protein product is CASSILAGVSNEQFF. The chain links TRBV19 to TRBJ2-1; TRBD2 aligns across 10 bases. V was pared by 3 bases and J by 6 bases, with 5 bases of the junction left unmatched. Germline V CDR1 and CDR2: LNHDA, SQIVND (reference sequence). This CDR3 spans 15 amino acids.

This clone came up a few times. This chain connects TRBV5-5 to TRBJ2-1; D is possibly TRBD1 (6 bases). CDR3 length equals 15 residues. Trimming shortened V by 4 bases and J by 6 bases, and 17 bases separated the two germline ends. Germline V gene sequence: CDR1 SGHKS, CDR2 YYEKEE (reference sequence). The DNA for the CDR3 is TGTGCCAGCAGCAAACTCAGGGGCCTGGGCAATGAGCAGTTCTTC. Its translation: CASSKLRGLGNEQFF.

The chain employs TRBV5-5 and TRBJ2-7; the D is unclear. The CDR3 is 14 residues long. CDR1 is SGHKS and CDR2 is YYEKEE in the germline V gene (reference sequence). V lost 3 bases, J lost 1 base, and 11 bases lay in between. The CDR3 protein is CASSYGIGSYEQYF. Written as DNA, the CDR3 is TGTGCCAGCAGCTATGGAATCGGGTCCTACGAGCAGTACTTC.

The chain recombines TRBV27 with TRBJ2-7; the match to TRBD2 covers 9 bases. Unmatched junction bases numbered 9, after V lost 6 bases and J lost 3 bases. Germline V gene sequence: CDR1 MNHEY, CDR2 SMNVEV (reference sequence). This CDR3 contains 15 residues. The CDR3 nucleotides read TGTGCCAGCAGGGCGATAGCGGGAGTCCGCTACGAGCAGTACTTC. Encoded protein: CASRAIAGVRYEQYF.

This clone was found a few times. The rearrangement links TRBV6-6 to TRBJ2-3; possible D gene TRBD1, 6 bases. Germline CDR1 MNHNY, CDR2 SVGAGI (reference sequence). Trimming cost V 8 bases and J 3 bases, with 21 bases left between them. The CDR3 is 16 amino acids. The CDR3 DNA sequence: TGTGCCAGCGCCCGGAACACAGGGAAGAAGACAGATACGCAGTATTTT. Translation gives CASARNTGKKTDTQYF.

The rearrangement links TRBV7-9 to TRBJ2-3; 9 bases map to TRBD2. V trimming: 3 bases; J trimming: 5 bases; junction bases outside the gene matches: 9. The CDR3 runs 16 residues. Germline CDR1 SEHNR, CDR2 FQNEAQ (reference sequence). The CDR3 protein is CASSFGAGGNEDTQYF. DNA of the CDR3: TGTGCCAGCAGCTTCGGAGCGGGGGGAAATGAAGATACGCAGTATTTT.

This clone was counted between two and nine times. The chain is built from TRBV10-3 and TRBJ2-1; 8 bases are a match to TRBD2. With V trimmed by 0 bases and J by 7 bases, 5 bases remained unmatched. CDR3 size: 15 residues. Per germline, CDR1 ENHRY and CDR2 SYGVKD. The CDR3 loop is CAISESTSGRNEQFF. CDR3 DNA sequence: TGTGCCATCAGTGAGTCTACTAGCGGACGGAATGAGCAGTTCTTC.

The chain couples TRBV11-3 to TRBJ1-1; the D is unclear. Trimming took off 2 bases at V and 7 bases at J, with 11 bases between the two ends. The CDR3 consists of 13 residues. CDR1 SGHNT and CDR2 YENEEA come from the germline V gene. This CDR3 reads CASSLFESGEAFF. DNA for the CDR3: TGTGCCAGCAGCTTATTTGAGAGCGGTGAAGCTTTCTTT.

CDR3 coding DNA: TGTGCCAGCAGCTACCCAGGGGACGCAAACATTCAGTACTTC. Amino acid sequence: CASSYPGDANIQYF. This chain connects TRBV7-9 to TRBJ2-4; tentatively, D is TRBD1 (6 bases). Trimming cost V 4 bases and J 6 bases, with 13 bases left between them. Germline values: CDR1 SEHNR, CDR2 FQNEAQ (reference sequence). The CDR3 runs 14 residues.

CDR3 protein: CATSDRLTYEQYF. DNA of the CDR3: TGTGCCACCTCCGACAGACTTACCTACGAGCAGTACTTC. The chain has TRBV7-6 and TRBJ2-7, with a weak D call TRBD1 (5 bases). The germline V gene has CDR1 SGHVS and CDR2 FNYEAQ. V lost 10 bases, J lost 2 bases, and 15 bases lay in between. This CDR3 comprises 13 residues.

This rearrangement joins TRBV5-1 to TRBJ1-2, with D tentatively TRBD1 (5 bases). Germline V gene lookup returns CDR1 SGHRS and CDR2 YFSETQ. V dropped 2 bases and J dropped 7 bases, with 15 bases sitting between them. CDR3 length: 14 residues. The CDR3 is CASSLGTHGGGYTF. The DNA of the CDR3 is TGCGCCAGCAGCTTAGGGACTCATGGAGGTGGCTACACCTTC.

This clone was seen just once. The chain is built from TRBV5-1 and TRBJ2-5; TRBD1 matches 9 bases. Germline CDR1 reads SGHRS; CDR2 reads YFSETQ. The junction had 10 bases not matched to a gene; V was cut back by 4 bases and J by 0 bases. The CDR3 runs to 17 residues. The CDR3 loop is CASSPGGTGRHQETQYF. The CDR3 bases are TGCGCCAGCAGCCCGGGCGGGACAGGGCGACACCAAGAGACCCAGTACTTC.

On this clone itself: In the same sample, other DNA sequences code for this CDR3. The V and J genes are TRBV29-1 and TRBJ2-5, with TRBD2 matching 7 bases. Looked up from germline, CDR1 is SQVTM and CDR2 is ANQGSEA. The CDR3 has 12 residues. Trimming took 4 bases from V and 3 from J; bases not matched to a gene: 2. The DNA of the CDR3 is TGCAGCGTTGCCGCGGGAGAAGAGACCCAGTACTTC. It encodes CSVAAGEETQYF.

CDR3 nucleotide sequence: TGTGCCTGGGGACTAGCGGGAGGCCCATACAATGAGCAGTTCTTC. This encodes CAWGLAGGPYNEQFF. The chain is built from TRBV30 and TRBJ2-1; TRBD2 matches at 14 bases. The V gene end was trimmed by 5 bases and the J gene end by 4 bases; junction bases not matched to a gene: 4. CDR3 length: 15 residues. Germline V CDR1 and CDR2: GTSNPN, SVGIG (reference sequence).

Comments on this clone: The same CDR3 also results from other DNA sequences found in this sample. V usage is TRBV5-1 and J usage is TRBJ2-5; 8 bases are shared with TRBD1. V lost 4 bases, J lost 5 bases, and 7 bases stayed unmatched. Germline values: CDR1 SGHRS, CDR2 YFSETQ. This CDR3 region has 14 residues. CDR3 nucleotides: TGCGCCAGCAGCCTTGGACAGGGTGGGGAGACCCAGTACTTC. As protein: CASSLGQGGETQYF. The whole variable domain, remainder taken from reference TRBV5-1 and TRBJ2-5, is KAGVTQTPRYLIKTRGQQVTLSCSPISGHRSVSWYQQTPGQGLQFLFEYFSETQRNKGNFPGRFSGRQFSNSRSEMNVSTLELGDSALYLCASSLGQGGETQYFGPGTRLLVL.

The V call is TRBV4-2, the J call TRBJ2-1, with D perhaps TRBD2 (6 bases). V shed 0 bases and J shed 5 bases, with 17 bases lying between them. The CDR3 runs 17 residues. The germline gives CDR1 LGHNA, CDR2 YNFKEQ. The CDR3 loop reads CASSQDFSVAENNEQFF. CDR3 DNA: TGTGCCAGCAGCCAAGATTTTTCGGTAGCGGAAAACAATGAGCAGTTCTTC.

The J gene is TRBJ1-5, the V gene TRBV6-5; 9 nucleotides match TRBD1. Germline CDR1 is MNHEY and CDR2 is SVGAGI. V was clipped by 9 bases and J by 2 bases; unmatched bases: 5. CDR3 length: 14 residues. This chain's CDR3 is CASKRTGGNQPQHF. The DNA for the CDR3 is TGTGCCAGTAAGAGGACAGGGGGCAATCAGCCCCAGCATTTT.